This record covers a single TCR beta chain. CDR3 length: 13 residues. The V gene's germline CDR1 is MNHEY and CDR2 SMNVEV (reference sequence). Trimming took off 6 bases at V and 1 base at J, with 8 bases between the two ends. The protocol was immunoSEQ multiplex PCR, while the TCRdb copy is restricted to in-frame clones and leaves out a portion. This table has tens of thousands of clones, 90% appearing once. This entry belongs to a study of cytomegalovirus exposure and HLA in healthy donors. Sample: PBMCs. The chain couples TRBV27 to TRBJ2-3, with unresolved D. This TCR came from a man between 18 and 29 years old in good health and CMV-seronegative. CDR3 sequence reads: CASSLRGTDTQYF. CDR3 sequence (DNA): TGTGCCAGCAGCTTGAGAGGCACAGATACGCAGTATTTT.